The 9 T cell receptor beta chains in this list originate from one sample, sequenced in a study of neurological immune-mediated disorders (dated by TCRdb to the late 2010s). The library was prepared using 5' RACE. The data were produced on an Illumina HiSeq 2500. Using fastp at Q25 and MiXCR, TCRdb reprocessed the public reads and kept productive beta chains. Each entry is one CDR3 protein sequence, shown with its most common DNA and genes. In all, the sample holds 30,000 to 40,000 distinct CDR3 sequences, and roughly 7.3% of those were seen once. Around 4.4% of the sample is in the top ten clones. Sequencing used PBMCs. The receptors come from a woman aged 40 to 50 in good health.

This clonotype was seen many times. The genes are TRBV9 and TRBJ2-3; 7 bases agree with TRBD1. In germline, CDR1 is SGDLS, CDR2 YYNGEE. With V trimmed by 2 bases and J by 0 bases, 3 bases remained unmatched. The CDR3 covers 15 residues. In DNA, the CDR3 is TGTGCCAGCAGCGTTACGACAGGGAGCACAGATACGCAGTATTTT. Encoded protein: CASSVTTGSTDTQYF. The full variable domain, its missing parts supplied by reference TRBV9 and TRBJ2-3, is DSGVTQTPKHLITATGQRVTLRCSPRSGDLSVYWYQQSLDQGLQFLIQYYNGEERAKGNILERFSAQQFPDLHSELNLSSLELGDSALYFCASSVTTGSTDTQYFGPGTRLTVL.

This clonotype was counted at least ten times. The chain joins TRBV7-9 to TRBJ1-5, with D unresolved. Germline V gene sequence: CDR1 SEHNR, CDR2 FQNEAQ (reference sequence). The CDR3 runs to 14 residues. V shed 5 bases and J shed 5 bases, with 13 bases lying between them. CDR3 residues: CASSHKGDYQPQHF. Written as DNA, the CDR3 is TGTGCCAGCAGCCACAAGGGTGATTATCAGCCCCAGCATTTT.

This clonotype was observed many times. The V call is TRBV10-1, the J call TRBJ2-2; a weak D match, TRBD1 (7 bases). CDR3 length equals 15 residues. The V gene lost 6 bases and the J gene lost 0 bases, with 11 bases spanning the gap. Germline CDR1 reads WNHNN; CDR2 reads SYGVQD (reference sequence). DNA for the CDR3: TGCGCCAGCAGCGGGGGACAGTCGAACACCGGGGAGCTGTTTTTT. The encoded protein is CASSGGQSNTGELFF.

This clonotype was found many times. The V gene is TRBV3-1, the J gene TRBJ2-7, with D maybe TRBD2 (6 bases). The CDR3 is 14 amino acids. Germline CDR1 reads LGHDT; CDR2 reads YNNKEL (reference sequence). Between the trimmed V and J ends, which lost 3 bases and 5 bases, there was a span of 14 bases. The CDR3, as DNA: TGTGCCAGCAGCCATTACCTAGCGCAGGACGAGCAGTACTTC. This encodes CASSHYLAQDEQYF.

In this sample, this clonotype turned up many times. The gene calls are TRBV24-1 and TRBJ2-4; TRBD2 is a possible D gene (5 bases). The CDR3 is 17 amino acids. Germline V gives CDR1 KGHDR, CDR2 SFDVKD. Trimming removed 3 bases at V and 0 bases at J, with 14 bases between. CDR3: CATSDGGSDLAKNIQYF. CDR3 nucleotides: TGTGCCACCAGTGATGGAGGCAGTGATCTAGCCAAAAACATTCAGTACTTC.

This clonotype has a count of ten or more. The chain carries TRBV28 and TRBJ1-1, with D possibly TRBD1 on 6 matching bases. The CDR3 extends over 17 amino acids. The germline CDR1 and CDR2 sequences are MDHEN and SYDVKM. V lost 4 bases and J 5 bases, leaving 23 bases between the germline ends. CDR3 sequence: CASSSLSRGKIGTEAFF. CDR3 in DNA: TGTGCCAGCAGTTCCCTCTCCAGGGGTAAGATAGGGACTGAAGCTTTCTTT.

This clonotype was picked up many times. The rearrangement uses TRBV6-5 and TRBJ2-1, with 10 bases aligning to TRBD2. This CDR3 has 17 amino acids. V gave up 3 bases and J gave up 3 bases; unmatched junction bases: 8. Germline values: CDR1 MNHEY, CDR2 SVGAGI. The CDR3 loop is CASSYLSSGGFYNEQFF. CDR3 nucleotides: TGTGCCAGCAGTTATCTTTCTAGCGGGGGTTTCTACAATGAGCAGTTCTTC.

This clonotype was observed many times. The J gene is TRBJ2-7, the V gene TRBV3-1; D is perhaps TRBD1 or TRBD2 (5 bases each). CDR3 length: 16 residues. The germline CDR1 and CDR2 sequences are LGHDT and YNNKEL (reference sequence). V lost 0 bases, J lost 0 bases, and 12 bases lay in between. The CDR3 spells CASSQEPGPSSYEQYF. As DNA, the CDR3 is TGTGCCAGCAGCCAAGAGCCGGGGCCGAGCTCCTACGAGCAGTACTTC.

This clonotype was seen many times. The J gene is TRBJ2-5, the V gene TRBV20-1; D unclear. Germline CDR1 reads DFQATT; CDR2 reads SNEGSKA (reference sequence). Trimming took 0 bases from V and 2 from J, leaving 13 bases between them. This CDR3 has 15 amino acids. The CDR3: CSARDLGSNQETQYF. The CDR3 DNA is TGCAGTGCTAGAGATCTAGGGTCGAATCAAGAGACCCAGTACTTC.